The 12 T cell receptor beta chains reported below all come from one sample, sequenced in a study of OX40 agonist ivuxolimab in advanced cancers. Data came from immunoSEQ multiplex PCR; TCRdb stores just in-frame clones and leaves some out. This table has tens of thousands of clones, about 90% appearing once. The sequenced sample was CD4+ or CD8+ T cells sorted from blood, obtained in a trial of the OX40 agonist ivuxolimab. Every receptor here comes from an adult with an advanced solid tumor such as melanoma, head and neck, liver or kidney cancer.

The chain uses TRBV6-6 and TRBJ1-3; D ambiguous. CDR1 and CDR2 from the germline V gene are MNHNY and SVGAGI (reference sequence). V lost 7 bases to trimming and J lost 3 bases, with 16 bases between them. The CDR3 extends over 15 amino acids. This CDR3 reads CASILDVLNGNTIYF. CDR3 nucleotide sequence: TGTGCCAGCATTCTGGACGTCCTCAATGGAAACACCATATATTTT.

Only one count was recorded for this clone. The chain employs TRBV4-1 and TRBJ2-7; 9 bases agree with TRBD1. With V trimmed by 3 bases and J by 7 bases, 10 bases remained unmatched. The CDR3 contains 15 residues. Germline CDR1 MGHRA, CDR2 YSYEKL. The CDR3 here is CASSQMGTGQREQYF. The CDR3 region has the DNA TGCGCCAGCAGCCAGATGGGGACAGGGCAGAGGGAGCAGTACTTC.

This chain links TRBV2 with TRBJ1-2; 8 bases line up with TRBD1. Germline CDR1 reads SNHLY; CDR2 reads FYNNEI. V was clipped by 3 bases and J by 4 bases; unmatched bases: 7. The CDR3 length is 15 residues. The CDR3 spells CASSELGQGLYGYTF. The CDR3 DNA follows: TGTGCCAGCAGTGAGTTAGGACAGGGCCTCTATGGCTACACCTTC. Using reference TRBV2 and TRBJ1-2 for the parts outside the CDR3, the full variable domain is EPEVTQTPSHQVTQMGQEVILRCVPISNHLYFYWYRQILGQKVEFLVSFYNNEISEKSEIFDDQFSVERPDGSNFTLKIRSTKLEDSAMYFCASSELGQGLYGYTFGSGTRLTVV.

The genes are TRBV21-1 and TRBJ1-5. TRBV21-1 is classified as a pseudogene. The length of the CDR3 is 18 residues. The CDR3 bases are TGTGCCAGCAGCCCCGAGCCCGGGACCCGGGATGAGATGGAGCCCCAGCATTTT. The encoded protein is CASSPEPGTRDEMEPQHF.

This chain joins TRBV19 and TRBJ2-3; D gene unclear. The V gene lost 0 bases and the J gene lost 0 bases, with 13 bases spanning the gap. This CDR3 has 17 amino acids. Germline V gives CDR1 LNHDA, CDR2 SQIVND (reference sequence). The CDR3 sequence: CASSIDRAVSSTDTQYF. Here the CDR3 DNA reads TGTGCCAGTAGTATAGATAGGGCAGTTTCTAGCACAGATACGCAGTATTTT.

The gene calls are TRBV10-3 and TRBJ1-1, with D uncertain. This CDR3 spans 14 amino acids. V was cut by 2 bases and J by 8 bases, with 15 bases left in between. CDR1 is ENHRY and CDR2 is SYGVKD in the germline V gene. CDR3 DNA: TGTGCCATCAGTGAGGGTCCCCCGGAGACCGAAGCTTTCTTT. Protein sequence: CAISEGPPETEAFF.

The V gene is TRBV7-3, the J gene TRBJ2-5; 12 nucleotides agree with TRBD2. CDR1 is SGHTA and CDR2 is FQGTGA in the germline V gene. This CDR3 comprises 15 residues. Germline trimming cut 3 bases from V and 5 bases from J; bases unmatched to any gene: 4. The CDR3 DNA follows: TGTGCCAGCAGCTTGACTAGCGGGAGACGGGAGACCCAGTACTTC. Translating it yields CASSLTSGRRETQYF.

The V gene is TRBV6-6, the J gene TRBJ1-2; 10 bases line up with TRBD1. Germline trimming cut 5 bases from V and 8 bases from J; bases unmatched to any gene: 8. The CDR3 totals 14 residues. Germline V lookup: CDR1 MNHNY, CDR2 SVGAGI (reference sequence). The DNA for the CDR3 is TGTGCCAGCAGTCGTTCGGGACAGGGGCGCGGCTACACCTTC. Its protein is CASSRSGQGRGYTF.

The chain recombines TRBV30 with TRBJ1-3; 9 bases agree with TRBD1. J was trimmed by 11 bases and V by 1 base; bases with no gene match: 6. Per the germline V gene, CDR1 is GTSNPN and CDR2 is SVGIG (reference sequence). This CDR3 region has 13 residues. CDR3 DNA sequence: TGTGCCTGGAGTGAGGGACAGGGAAAGGCCATATATTTT. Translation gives CAWSEGQGKAIYF.

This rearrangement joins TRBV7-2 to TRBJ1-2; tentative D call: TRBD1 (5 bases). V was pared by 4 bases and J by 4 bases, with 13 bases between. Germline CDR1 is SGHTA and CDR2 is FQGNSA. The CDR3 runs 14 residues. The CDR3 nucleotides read TGTGCCAGCAGCTGGCCGGGACGCCTCTATGGCTACACCTTC. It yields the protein CASSWPGRLYGYTF.

CDR3 sequence: CAWGQNNQPQHF. As DNA, the CDR3 is TGTGCCTGGGGGCAGAACAATCAGCCCCAGCATTTT. This chain uses TRBV30 with TRBJ1-5; no clear D gene. The CDR3 loop spans 12 amino acids. Germline-derived CDR1 and CDR2 are GTSNPN and SVGIG (reference sequence). The ends were cut back, 5 bases at V and 3 bases at J, with 8 bases in the middle.

The CDR3 reads CASSPDGNSGNTIYF. CDR3 sequence (DNA): TGTGCCAGCTCGCCCGACGGGAACTCTGGAAACACCATATATTTT. The chain couples TRBV18 to TRBJ1-3; D remains ambiguous. Germline lookup yields CDR1 KGHSH and CDR2 LQKENI. Between the trimmed V and J ends, which lost 6 bases and 0 bases, there was a span of 12 bases. This CDR3 region has 15 residues.